This entry lists 26 T cell receptor beta chains sequenced from one sample in a study of regulatory T cells in long-lasting Graves disease. Specified time point: newly diagnosed GD, antithyroid drugs for less than 3 months. RNA extracted from PBMCs served as the sequencing template. According to the study, TCR beta libraries were built with iRepertoire HTBI primers and CDR3-region Arm-PCR. In TCRdb, the multiplex PCR reads were re-called with MiXCR into one record per CDR3 protein. The sample records 500,000 or so distinct CDR3 sequences, about 16% being singletons. The sample was also linked to a second study, of T cells in Graves' hyperthyroidism and ophthalmopathy.

This specimen was peripheral blood mononuclear cells (PBMCs), taken at new diagnosis, from a patient treated with antithyroid drugs. The receptors were gathered from a woman aged 35 to 59 with Graves disease.

This clonotype was counted ten times or more. The genes are TRBV7-8 and TRBJ2-7, with TRBD1 identical over 9 bases. CDR1 and CDR2 from the germline V gene are SGHVS and FQNEAQ. J gave up 5 bases and V 4 bases, and 3 bases lay outside the gene matches. The CDR3 runs to 13 residues. The CDR3 DNA follows: TGTGCCAGCAGCTCCACAGGGGGCAACGAGCAGTACTTC. Translated, it gives CASSSTGGNEQYF.

This clonotype was seen many times. This chain connects TRBV27 to TRBJ1-2; D might be TRBD1 (6 bases). CDR3 length: 12 amino acids. Trimming left V 5 bases short and J 6 bases short, with 10 bases between. Looked up from germline, CDR1 is MNHEY and CDR2 is SMNVEV (reference sequence). This CDR3 is CASSTTGHGYTF. In nucleotides, the CDR3 is TGTGCCAGCAGTACAACAGGGCATGGCTACACCTTC.

This clonotype was detected ten times or more. This chain uses TRBV3-1 with TRBJ1-5; D not certain. Trimming took off 1 base at V and 2 bases at J, with 12 bases between the two ends. The CDR3 loop spans 16 amino acids. The V gene's germline CDR1 is LGHDT and CDR2 YNNKEL (reference sequence). The CDR3: CASSQGSFSGNQPQHF. CDR3 DNA: TGTGCCAGCAGCCAAGGTTCGTTCAGTGGCAATCAGCCCCAGCATTTT.

This clonotype was recorded many times. The chain has TRBV5-1 and TRBJ1-3; D ambiguous. Germline V CDR1 and CDR2: SGHRS, YFSETQ. Deletions cut 4 bases from V and 0 bases from J, with 8 bases between. CDR3 length: 14 amino acids. The CDR3 DNA reads as TGCGCCAGCAGCGACGGCTCCTCTGGAAACACCATATATTTT. Amino acid sequence: CASSDGSSGNTIYF.

This clonotype occurred a few times. This sequence joins TRBV5-1 and TRBJ2-7; 10 nucleotides match TRBD2. The CDR3 is 14 residues long. Germline V gives CDR1 SGHRS, CDR2 YFSETQ. With V trimmed by 4 bases and J by 6 bases, 7 bases remained unmatched. This CDR3 is CASSVGGTSVEQYF. The CDR3 bases are TGCGCCAGCAGCGTCGGAGGGACTAGCGTCGAGCAGTACTTC.

This sequence joins TRBV13 and TRBJ2-7; D uncertain. The germline gives CDR1 PRHDT, CDR2 FYEKMQ (reference sequence). The V gene lost 5 bases and the J gene lost 3 bases, with 14 bases spanning the gap. This CDR3 region has 14 residues. Written as DNA, the CDR3 is TGTGCCAGCAGCACTCCAGGTGCCAGCTACGAGCAGTACTTC. Translation gives CASSTPGASYEQYF.

There are many counts of this clonotype. This rearrangement joins TRBV11-2 to TRBJ2-7; D tentatively reads TRBD1 or TRBD2 (5 bases each). V shed 3 bases and J shed 2 bases, with 11 bases lying between them. This CDR3 is 14 amino acids long. The germline CDR1 and CDR2 sequences are SGHAT and FQNNGV. The CDR3 nucleotides are TGTGCCAGCAGCTTGAATGGGGGAGCCTACGAGCAGTACTTC. Protein product: CASSLNGGAYEQYF.

The chain recombines TRBV28 with TRBJ1-2, with D tentatively TRBD1 (5 bases). The CDR3 spans 13 residues. Per the germline V gene, CDR1 is MDHEN and CDR2 is SYDVKM. Trimming stripped 1 base from V and 4 bases from J, with 7 bases between. Written as DNA, the CDR3 is TGTGCCAGCAGTTTATATGGGACCTATGGCTACACCTTC. Its protein is CASSLYGTYGYTF.

This clonotype appeared many times. The chain combines TRBV28 with TRBJ2-3; D is uncertain. Germline CDR1 MDHEN, CDR2 SYDVKM. There are 14 residues in the CDR3. Trimming removed 4 bases from V and 0 bases from J, with 8 bases in between. The CDR3 coding sequence is TGTGCCAGCAGTTGGGATCTCAGCACAGATACGCAGTATTTT. It specifies CASSWDLSTDTQYF. The whole variable domain, filled in from reference TRBV28 and TRBJ2-3, reads DVKVTQSSRYLVKRTGEKVFLECVQDMDHENMFWYRQDPGLGLRLIYFSYDVKMKEKGDIPEGYSVSREKKERFSLILESASTNQTSMYLCASSWDLSTDTQYFGPGTRLTVL.

Remarks on this clonotype: With a much larger clone just one base away, this may be a read error. The chain combines TRBV5-6 with TRBJ2-1, with unresolved D. Germline CDR1 reads SGHDT; CDR2 reads YYEEEE. CDR3 length: 14 amino acids. The CDR3: CASSLFSRYNAQFF. DNA of the CDR3: TGTGCCAGCAGCCTTTTTAGCCGATACAATGCGCAGTTCTTC.

The CDR3 protein is CASSFLRDQPQHF. The CDR3 DNA is TGTGCCAGCAGTTTTTTAAGGGATCAGCCCCAGCATTTT. The V gene is TRBV12-3 or TRBV12-4, the J gene TRBJ1-5, with unresolved D. Trimming took 3 bases from V and 5 from J, leaving 8 bases between them. The length of the CDR3 is 13 residues.

This sequence joins TRBV27 and TRBJ2-2; D is ambiguous. V was pared by 7 bases and J by 4 bases, with 19 bases between. The CDR3 length is 16 residues. Germline V CDR1 and CDR2: MNHEY, SMNVEV (reference sequence). The CDR3: CASTSPRGSPTGELFF. The CDR3 coding sequence is TGTGCCAGCACCTCCCCCCGAGGCTCTCCCACCGGGGAGCTGTTTTTT.

The rearrangement links TRBV20-1 to TRBJ2-7, with 7 bases fitting TRBD2. The length of the CDR3 is 15 residues. Looked up from germline, CDR1 is DFQATT and CDR2 is SNEGSKA (reference sequence). Losses at the gene ends were 0 bases for V and 3 bases for J; bases not matched to a gene: 8. CDR3 in DNA: TGCAGTGCTAGAGATCTGGGGTCTAGCGGCTACGAGCAGTACTTC. This sequence encodes CSARDLGSSGYEQYF.

This clonotype showed up many times. The V call is TRBV12-3 or TRBV12-4, the J call TRBJ2-3; 10 nucleotides align to TRBD1. The CDR3 loop spans 14 amino acids. The V gene end was trimmed by 4 bases and the J gene end by 5 bases; junction bases not matched to a gene: 3. This CDR3 is CASSSGTGVDTQYF. The CDR3 region has the DNA TGTGCCAGCAGTTCCGGGACAGGGGTAGATACGCAGTATTTT.

The table lists this clonotype with many counts. The chain employs TRBV2 and TRBJ1-2; TRBD1 matches 7 bases. Germline CDR1 is SNHLY and CDR2 is FYNNEI. V lost 0 bases, J lost 7 bases, and 8 bases stayed unmatched. CDR3 length: 15 amino acids. The CDR3 coding sequence is TGTGCCAGCAGTGAAGCGCTTAGGACAGGCGGTGGCTACACCTTC. This translates into CASSEALRTGGGYTF.

This clonotype showed up many times. The chain links TRBV3-1 to TRBJ2-7; TRBD2 aligns across 10 bases. With 6 bases clipped from V and 10 bases from J, the junction kept 15 bases outside the gene matches. The CDR3 contains 15 residues. Germline-derived CDR1 and CDR2 are LGHDT and YNNKEL (reference sequence). The CDR3 here is CASSPPASGGVRQYF. The CDR3 DNA reads TGTGCCAGCAGTCCACCTGCTAGCGGGGGCGTTCGCCAGTACTTC.

The genes are TRBV29-1 and TRBJ1-1; D is ambiguous. CDR3 length equals 13 residues. CDR1 SQVTM and CDR2 ANQGSEA come from the germline V gene. Trimming left V 7 bases short and J 3 bases short, with 15 bases between. As DNA, the CDR3 is TGCAGCGCCCTGGGCGGCGGGTACACTGAAGCTTTCTTT. This translates into CSALGGGYTEAFF.

This clonotype showed up just a few times. The rearrangement links TRBV6-2 or TRBV6-3 to TRBJ2-3, with a weak D call TRBD1 (5 bases). Germline V CDR1 and CDR2: MNHEY, SVGEGT. CDR3 size: 15 residues. V was trimmed by 5 bases and J by 2 bases, leaving 14 bases between them. CDR3 amino acids: CASSDLQGTTDTQYF. In DNA form, the CDR3 reads TGTGCCAGCAGTGACCTCCAGGGTACCACAGATACGCAGTATTTT.

This clonotype appeared many times. This chain links TRBV11-2 with TRBJ1-1, with 7 bases matching TRBD1. From germline, CDR1 is SGHAT and CDR2 FQNNGV. Germline trimming cut 6 bases from V and 1 base from J; bases unmatched to any gene: 14. The CDR3 is 17 amino acids. In nucleotides, the CDR3 is TGTGCCAGCAGACCGAACAGGGGCTCGGTAAGGAACACTGAAGCTTTCTTT. This translates into CASRPNRGSVRNTEAFF.

This clonotype showed up many times. The chain combines TRBV6-1 with TRBJ2-3, with D perhaps TRBD2 (7 bases). Germline V gene data show CDR1 as MNHNS and CDR2 as SASEGT. Trimming removed 7 bases from V and 1 base from J, with 12 bases in between. This CDR3 is 14 amino acids long. The DNA of the CDR3 is TGTGCCAGCAAACAAGGGGGGGGCACAGATACGCAGTATTTT. This gives the protein CASKQGGGTDTQYF.

V is TRBV19 and J is TRBJ1-6; 9 nucleotides match TRBD1. Germline trimming cut 1 base from V and 8 bases from J; bases unmatched to any gene: 9. This CDR3 comprises 17 residues. Germline V gene lookup returns CDR1 LNHDA and CDR2 SQIVND (reference sequence). The CDR3 protein is CASSIVFGTGTDSPLHF. In DNA form, the CDR3 reads TGTGCCAGTAGTATAGTTTTTGGGACAGGGACCGATTCACCCCTCCACTTT.

Worth noting for this clonotype: A much larger clone is a single base away; this may be a read error. The chain has TRBV20-1 and TRBJ2-3; 13 bases match TRBD2. The CDR3 has 18 residues. Per germline, CDR1 DFQATT and CDR2 SNEGSKA (reference sequence). The CDR3 spells CSVRDRLAGGPFTDTQYF. The CDR3 bases are TGCAGTGTTAGAGATCGACTAGCGGGGGGACCTTTCACAGATACGCAGTATTTT.

This clonotype was seen at least ten times. This sequence joins TRBV5-1 and TRBJ1-1; TRBD1 might be the D (6 bases). The V gene lost 1 base and the J gene lost 7 bases, with 20 bases spanning the gap. Germline CDR1 is SGHRS and CDR2 is YFSETQ. CDR3 length: 16 residues. This chain's CDR3 is CASSLRETGLGGEAFF. The CDR3 DNA is TGCGCCAGCAGCTTGAGGGAGACAGGACTAGGGGGTGAAGCTTTCTTT.

CDR3 coding DNA: TGTGCCTGGAGTGTAGCGGGGGGGGATTGGCAGTTCTTC. Its translation: CAWSVAGGDWQFF. The gene calls are TRBV30 and TRBJ2-1; TRBD2 agrees at 10 bases. This CDR3 region has 13 residues. V lost 0 bases and J lost 12; bases outside the gene matches: 5. CDR1 is GTSNPN and CDR2 is SVGIG in the germline V gene (reference sequence).

The table lists this clonotype with many counts. This rearrangement joins TRBV12-3 or TRBV12-4 to TRBJ1-4, with D hard to call. This CDR3 contains 12 residues. V lost 8 bases and J 5 bases, leaving 9 bases between the germline ends. This CDR3 is CASQSMNEKLFF. As DNA, the CDR3 is TGTGCCAGCCAGTCGATGAATGAAAAACTGTTTTTT.

With regard to this clonotype: A much larger clone lies one base from this, so it may be a read error. Here the CDR3 omits its conserved ending phenylalanine or tryptophan, so a read error is the likely source. The genes are TRBV29-1 and TRBJ2-1, with D maybe TRBD2 (5 bases). Germline values: CDR1 SQVTM, CDR2 ANQGSEA. This CDR3 region has 15 residues. The V end was cut by 1 base, the J end by 1 base, with 11 bases between. The CDR3 sequence is CSVEVVSASYNEQFL. The CDR3 bases are TGCAGCGTTGAAGTGGTTAGCGCATCCTACAATGAGCAGTTCCTC.